This TCR beta chain was retrieved from a study of shared clonotypes between healthy human individuals. Assay: immunoSEQ multiplex PCR; the TCRdb copy retains only in-frame clones and omits some. The data show approximately 1.5 million clones, 95% to 99% seen once. The CDR3 is made up of 12 amino acids. CDR1 is SGHTA, CDR2 FQGTGA, per germline. Trimming left V 2 bases short and J 6 bases short, with 4 bases between. The sequence derives from a young man in good health. The chain joins TRBV7-3 to TRBJ2-2; D is unclear. Sequenced: naive CD4+ T cells sorted from blood. Subset noted: CD45RA+ positively selected. CDR3 DNA sequence: TGTGCCAGCAGCTTATGGCCCGGGGAGCTGTTTTTT. Protein product: CASSLWPGELFF.